Shown below are 32 T cell receptor beta chains from a single sample sequenced in a study of blood T cell repertoires in COVID-19. The data were produced by immunoSEQ multiplex PCR, yet TCRdb's version contains in-frame clones alone and is incomplete. The sample has roughly 260,000 clones; approximately 86% are singletons. The sequenced sample was peripheral blood. These receptors were obtained from a man aged 40-49 years who had recovered from COVID-19.

V gene TRBV19 combines with J gene TRBJ1-5; perhaps TRBD1 as D (5 bases). CDR1 is LNHDA and CDR2 is SQIVND in the germline V gene (reference sequence). The CDR3 consists of 15 residues. The V gene lost 5 bases and the J gene lost 6 bases, with 17 bases spanning the gap. CDR3 region: CASSPPGGMTQPQHF. As DNA, the CDR3 is TGTGCCAGTAGTCCGCCGGGGGGGATGACTCAGCCCCAGCATTTT.

V gene TRBV7-9 combines with J gene TRBJ1-3; a possible D gene is TRBD1 (6 bases). V lost 4 bases and J lost 3, with 10 bases in between. CDR3 size: 14 residues. In germline, CDR1 is SEHNR, CDR2 FQNEAQ (reference sequence). The DNA of the CDR3 is TGTGCCAGCAGCTATCAGGGGAGTGGAAACACCATATATTTT. It encodes CASSYQGSGNTIYF.

This chain connects TRBV5-1 to TRBJ2-7; 11 bases fit TRBD1. CDR3 length: 15 amino acids. Germline CDR1 is SGHRS and CDR2 is YFSETQ. The V gene end was trimmed by 2 bases and the J gene end by 4 bases; junction bases not matched to a gene: 5. CDR3 nucleotide sequence: TGCGCCAGCAGCTTCGGGACAGGGGGTTTTTACGAGCAGTACTTC. Amino acid sequence: CASSFGTGGFYEQYF.

On this clone itself: Compared with germline, one end of the junction differs, possibly owing to a read error. The chain uses TRBV19 and TRBJ2-1; D not certain. CDR1 is LNHDA, CDR2 SQIVND, per germline (reference sequence). This CDR3 contains 14 residues. CDR3 sequence (DNA): TGTGCCAGTAGTATAGGGAGCCCCTACAATGCGCAGTTCTTC. This codes for CASSIGSPYNAQFF.

The chain employs TRBV5-1 and TRBJ2-3; the match to TRBD1 covers 7 bases. The CDR3 consists of 15 residues. Germline trimming cut 4 bases from V and 6 bases from J; bases unmatched to any gene: 11. The germline V gene encodes CDR1 SGHRS and CDR2 YFSETQ. This CDR3 is CASSTNQGVADTQYF. Here the CDR3 DNA reads TGCGCCAGCAGCACTAATCAGGGGGTGGCGGATACGCAGTATTTT.

In this sample, this clone turned up once. The V and J genes are TRBV2 and TRBJ2-7; D is ambiguous. This CDR3 has 13 residues. Trimming removed 2 bases at V and 3 bases at J, with 8 bases between. Germline CDR1 is SNHLY and CDR2 is FYNNEI. The CDR3 nucleotides are TGTGCCAGCAGTGAACAGGCCTACTACGAGCAGTACTTC. Translation: CASSEQAYYEQYF.

The gene calls are TRBV3-1 (or the pseudogene TRBV3-2) and TRBJ2-2; D is unresolved. The CDR3 extends over 14 amino acids. The V and J ends lost 0 bases and 4 bases respectively, with 6 bases between them. The germline V gene has CDR1 LGHDT and CDR2 YNNKEL (reference sequence). The CDR3 sequence is CASSQDPSTGELFF. Here the CDR3 DNA reads TGTGCCAGCAGCCAAGACCCCAGCACCGGGGAGCTGTTTTTT.

The chain links TRBV9 to TRBJ2-3; perhaps TRBD2 as D (6 bases). V gave up 1 base and J gave up 3 bases, with 6 bases separating them. Germline V gene sequence: CDR1 SGDLS, CDR2 YYNGEE. The CDR3 is 13 residues long. CDR3 DNA: TGTGCCAGCAGCGTACGGGGGACAGATACGCAGTATTTT. This translates into CASSVRGTDTQYF. Full variable domain (outside the CDR3, taken from reference TRBV9 and TRBJ2-3): DSGVTQTPKHLITATGQRVTLRCSPRSGDLSVYWYQQSLDQGLQFLIQYYNGEERAKGNILERFSAQQFPDLHSELNLSSLELGDSALYFCASSVRGTDTQYFGPGTRLTVL.

This chain joins TRBV9 and TRBJ2-7; TRBD1 matches 7 bases. Germline V gene data show CDR1 as SGDLS and CDR2 as YYNGEE. The CDR3 has 13 amino acids. V gave up 0 bases and J gave up 3 bases; unmatched junction bases: 0. Here the CDR3 DNA reads TGTGCCAGCAGCGTAGGGGACAGCTACGAGCAGTACTTC. Translated: CASSVGDSYEQYF.

The chain has TRBV29-1 and TRBJ2-1; 11 positions agree with TRBD2. V shed 0 bases and J 0 bases; nucleotides not matched to a gene: 13. CDR3 length equals 20 residues. Germline CDR1 is SQVTM and CDR2 is ANQGSEA. The CDR3 spells CSVEDLATSGVLSSYNEQFF. The DNA of the CDR3 is TGCAGCGTTGAAGATCTTGCGACTAGCGGGGTACTTTCCTCCTACAATGAGCAGTTCTTC.

In nucleotides, the CDR3 is TGTGCCAGCAGCTTAGAGTCCAGGATCTCCTACGAGCAGTACTTC. Protein product: CASSLESRISYEQYF. The chain combines TRBV7-6 with TRBJ2-7; unclear D gene. Germline loops: CDR1 SGHVS, CDR2 FNYEAQ. The CDR3 is made up of 15 amino acids. V was shortened by 1 base and J by 0 bases, with 10 bases between the two germline ends. The whole variable domain, filled in from reference TRBV7-6 and TRBJ2-7, reads GAGVSQSPRYKVTKRGQDVALRCDPISGHVSLYWYRQALGQGPEFLTYFNYEAQQDKSGLPNDRFSAERPEGSISTLTIQRTEQRDSAMYRCASSLESRISYEQYFGPGTRLTVT.

The rearrangement uses TRBV15 and TRBJ1-2, with TRBD1 matching over 7 bases. Germline V lookup: CDR1 LNHNV, CDR2 YYDKDF (reference sequence). J was trimmed by 3 bases and V by 4 bases; bases with no gene match: 2. The CDR3 has 13 residues. The CDR3 is CATSKTGDYGYTF. The DNA for the CDR3 is TGTGCCACCAGCAAAACAGGGGACTATGGCTACACCTTC.

This sequence joins TRBV13 and TRBJ2-1; TRBD2 matches at 14 bases. With 6 bases clipped from V and 2 bases from J, the junction kept 9 bases outside the gene matches. The CDR3 sequence is 18 residues long. The germline gives CDR1 PRHDT, CDR2 FYEKMQ (reference sequence). CDR3 region: CASSTTSGRVLPYNEQFF. CDR3 DNA sequence: TGTGCCAGCAGTACGACTAGCGGGAGGGTTTTACCCTACAATGAGCAGTTCTTC.

This chain joins TRBV6-6 and TRBJ2-7, with a possible D match to TRBD1 (6 bases). CDR3 length: 13 residues. Between the trimmed V and J ends, which lost 10 bases and 3 bases, there was a span of 16 bases. Germline CDR1 MNHNY, CDR2 SVGAGI (reference sequence). The CDR3 loop is CATRTQGYYEQYF. In DNA, the CDR3 is TGTGCCACCCGGACGCAGGGGTACTACGAGCAGTACTTC.

This clone is a singleton in its sample. V gene TRBV19 combines with J gene TRBJ1-2, with D perhaps matching TRBD1 (5 bases). V was clipped by 3 bases and J by 2 bases, with 10 bases between them. This CDR3 spans 14 amino acids. CDR1 and CDR2 from the germline V gene are LNHDA and SQIVND (reference sequence). The CDR3 DNA follows: TGTGCCAGTAGTATCCAGGGCGTGAACTATGGCTACACCTTC. As protein: CASSIQGVNYGYTF. The entire variable domain, with the rest obtained from reference TRBV19 and TRBJ1-2, is as follows: DGGITQSPKYLFRKEGQNVTLSCEQNLNHDAMYWYRQDPGQGLRLIYYSQIVNDFQKGDIAEGYSVSREKKESFPLTVTSAQKNPTAFYLCASSIQGVNYGYTFGSGTRLTVV.

This clone was detected only a few times. V gene TRBV5-1 combines with J gene TRBJ1-1; no definite D call. V was trimmed by 2 bases and J by 4 bases, leaving 18 bases between them. Germline CDR1 is SGHRS and CDR2 is YFSETQ. The CDR3 length is 16 residues. The CDR3, as DNA: TGCGCCAGCAGCTTCGACACCCCCGGGGTGGGCACTGAAGCTTTCTTT. Translating it yields CASSFDTPGVGTEAFF.

This clone was observed a single time. The rearrangement links TRBV18 to TRBJ2-2; D not resolved. Per germline, CDR1 KGHSH and CDR2 LQKENI. Trimming shortened V by 2 bases and J by 0 bases, and 10 bases separated the two germline ends. CDR3 size: 16 residues. The CDR3 here is CASSPVNAANTGELFF. The CDR3 nucleotides read TGTGCCAGCTCACCAGTTAACGCAGCGAACACCGGGGAGCTGTTTTTT.

The chain combines TRBV5-4 with TRBJ1-1, with D perhaps matching TRBD1 (6 bases). This CDR3 is 16 amino acids long. V shed 5 bases and J shed 2 bases, with 19 bases lying between them. The V gene's germline CDR1 is SGHNT and CDR2 YYREEE (reference sequence). CDR3 bases: TGTGCCAGCAGAAAAGCCCAGGGACAACCTAACACTGAAGCTTTCTTT. Amino acid sequence: CASRKAQGQPNTEAFF.

The chain uses TRBV6-4 and TRBJ1-2; no clear D gene. CDR3 size: 11 residues. The V end lost 6 bases, the J end lost 7 bases, and 9 bases lay between the germline ends. From germline, CDR1 is MRHNA and CDR2 SNTAGT. CDR3 sequence (DNA): TGTGCCAGCAGGCCGGAGGGTGGCTACACCTTC. Translated, it gives CASRPEGGYTF.

This clone was observed a few times. The chain combines TRBV9 with TRBJ2-1; 12 bases agree with TRBD2. Unmatched junction bases numbered 9, after V lost 7 bases and J lost 4 bases. The CDR3 totals 16 residues. Per the germline V gene, CDR1 is SGDLS and CDR2 is YYNGEE. CDR3 nucleotide sequence: TGTGCCAGCTCCCTAGCGGGAGGGCTTTCTTACAATGAGCAGTTCTTC. As protein: CASSLAGGLSYNEQFF.

V is TRBV7-7 and J is TRBJ2-3; D unresolved. The CDR3 is made up of 13 amino acids. Trimming pared 3 bases from V and 4 bases from J, leaving 8 bases between. Looked up from germline, CDR1 is SSHAT and CDR2 is FNYEAQ (reference sequence). The CDR3 is CASSLLGADTQYF. For the CDR3, the DNA is TGTGCCAGCAGCTTGCTGGGCGCAGATACGCAGTATTTT. The variable domain in full, completed from reference TRBV7-7 and TRBJ2-3, reads GAGVSQSPRYKVTKRGQDVTLRCDPISSHATLYWYQQALGQGPEFLTYFNYEAQPDKSGLPSDRFSAERPEGSISTLTIQRTEQRDSAMYRCASSLLGADTQYFGPGTRLTVL.

Only one count was recorded for this clone. The chain combines TRBV6-1 with TRBJ1-2; D perhaps matches TRBD1 (5 bases). Trimming removed 3 bases from V and 8 bases from J, with 10 bases in between. This CDR3 has 12 residues. CDR1 and CDR2 (germline): MNHNS, SASEGT. The CDR3 sequence is CASSDQGSGYTF. As DNA, the CDR3 is TGTGCCAGCAGTGACCAGGGCAGCGGCTACACCTTC.

The gene calls are TRBV29-1 and TRBJ1-1, with a tentative D call TRBD1 (5 bases). The CDR3 extends over 13 amino acids. From germline, CDR1 is SQVTM and CDR2 ANQGSEA. V was cut by 4 bases and J by 0 bases, with 9 bases left in between. CDR3 DNA sequence: TGCAGCGTTGCAGGGAAAATGAACACTGAAGCTTTCTTT. It yields the protein CSVAGKMNTEAFF.

The chain joins TRBV27 to TRBJ2-1, with 11 nucleotides matching TRBD2. CDR3 size: 14 residues. The J segment lost 9 bases and the V segment lost 6 bases, leaving 7 bases of the junction unmatched. Germline V CDR1 and CDR2: MNHEY, SMNVEV (reference sequence). The CDR3 loop reads CASRVAGGPGEQFF. CDR3 bases: TGTGCCAGCAGAGTAGCGGGGGGGCCGGGTGAGCAGTTCTTC.

V and J are TRBV30 and TRBJ1-1, with a tentative D call TRBD1 (5 bases). Trimming took 5 bases from V and 7 from J, leaving 17 bases between them. Germline V gene lookup returns CDR1 GTSNPN and CDR2 SVGIG (reference sequence). The CDR3 is 13 residues long. CDR3 coding DNA: TGTGCCTGGGCAACTACAGGTAGGATTGAAGCTTTCTTT. Protein sequence: CAWATTGRIEAFF. The full variable domain, rest sourced from reference TRBV30 and TRBJ1-1, is SQTIHQWPATLVQPVGSPLSLECTVEGTSNPNLYWYRQAAGRGLQLLFYSVGIGQISSEVPQNLSASRPQDRQFILSSKKLLLSDSGFYLCAWATTGRIEAFFGQGTRLTVV.

This sequence joins TRBV18 and TRBJ2-5, with 8 positions matching TRBD1. The germline V gene has CDR1 KGHSH and CDR2 LQKENI. The ends lost 3 bases at V and 2 bases at J; junction bases unmatched: 5. This CDR3 has 15 residues. The CDR3 nucleotides read TGTGCCAGCTCACCGGTCACAGGGGGGCAAGAGACCCAGTACTTC. This codes for CASSPVTGGQETQYF. Complete variable domain (other parts from reference TRBV18 and TRBJ2-5): NAGVMQNPRHLVRRRGQEARLRCSPMKGHSHVYWYRQLPEEGLKFMVYLQKENIIDESGMPKERFSAEFPKEGPSILRIQQVVRGDSAAYFCASSPVTGGQETQYFGPGTRLLVL.

This clone showed up just once. This chain uses TRBV7-9 with TRBJ2-1, with D maybe TRBD2 (6 bases). Looked up from germline, CDR1 is SEHNR and CDR2 is FQNEAQ (reference sequence). Trimming cost V 1 base and J 1 base, with 14 bases left between them. The CDR3 extends over 17 amino acids. The CDR3 DNA is TGTGCCAGCAGCTTAGGACTAGTGACCTGGTCCTACAATGAGCAGTTCTTC. Amino acids: CASSLGLVTWSYNEQFF.

The chain employs TRBV5-1 and TRBJ2-5; 14 bases map to TRBD2. The CDR3 has 18 amino acids. From germline, CDR1 is SGHRS and CDR2 YFSETQ. Trimming at V came to 2 bases and at J to 0 bases, leaving 6 bases not matched to a gene. The CDR3 region is CASSLGLAGGLYQETQYF. The CDR3 nucleotides are TGCGCCAGCAGCTTAGGACTAGCGGGGGGCTTGTACCAAGAGACCCAGTACTTC.

The chain couples TRBV5-8 to TRBJ2-7; the D gene is possibly TRBD2 (5 bases). There are 13 residues in the CDR3. Per germline, CDR1 SGHTS and CDR2 YDEGEE. The V end lost 0 bases, the J end lost 3 bases, and 7 bases lay between the germline ends. The CDR3 DNA sequence: TGTGCCAGCAGCTTGGTGGGAGTCTACGAGCAGTACTTC. Protein: CASSLVGVYEQYF.

The V call is TRBV30, the J call TRBJ1-5; TRBD1 agrees at 8 bases. Germline values: CDR1 GTSNPN, CDR2 SVGIG (reference sequence). The CDR3 contains 14 residues. With 3 bases clipped from V and 4 bases from J, the junction kept 5 bases outside the gene matches. The CDR3 bases are TGTGCCTGGAGCCTCGGGACAGGAAATCAGCCCCAGCATTTT. Protein: CAWSLGTGNQPQHF.

CDR3 loop: CASSLVGGTEAFF. The CDR3 bases are TGTGCCAGCAGCTTAGTAGGGGGCACTGAAGCTTTCTTT. The chain joins TRBV13 to TRBJ1-1; tentative D call: TRBD1 (6 bases). Trimming removed 1 base from V and 4 bases from J, with 7 bases in between. CDR3 length: 13 amino acids. The V gene's germline CDR1 is PRHDT and CDR2 FYEKMQ (reference sequence).

This chain links TRBV7-2 with TRBJ2-7; 10 bases are shared with TRBD2. Trimming removed 3 bases from V and 6 bases from J; junction bases left unmatched: 11. Looked up from germline, CDR1 is SGHTA and CDR2 is FQGNSA. This CDR3 region has 16 residues. The CDR3 loop reads CASSLAAASGSPEQYF. The CDR3 nucleotides are TGTGCCAGCAGCTTGGCGGCGGCTAGCGGGAGTCCCGAGCAGTACTTC.